A selection of T cell receptor beta chains follows, all from one sample in a study of blood T cell repertoires in COVID-19. Generated by immunoSEQ multiplex PCR, the TCRdb table keeps only in-frame clones and is missing some. This sample yields around 250,000 clones, of which 84% are seen a single time; about 4.2% belongs to the top ten. The material sequenced was peripheral blood. The source is a middle-aged man with active or convalescent COVID-19. Both conserved end residues are part of each CDR3. A D gene is named only where the DNA matches it firmly. Clone sizes are given selectively: once, few, many, or a class where the clone is expanded.

V: TRBV6-5
size: -
J: TRBJ1-5
D: TRBD1
DNA: TGTGCCAGCAGTTACCGGACAGGGTCTCAGCCCCAGCATTTT
CDR3: CASSYRTGSQPQHF

V: TRBV25-1
size: -
J: TRBJ2-5
D: TRBD2
DNA: TGTGCCAGCAGTGCCGGACTAGCCGGAGAGACCCAGTACTTC
CDR3: CASSAGLAGETQYF

V: TRBV10-3
size: -
J: TRBJ2-2
D: -
DNA: TGTGCCATCAGTGAGTCGAGGCCCGGGGAGCTGTTTTTT
CDR3: CAISESRPGELFF

V: TRBV7-2
size: many
J: TRBJ1-3
D: -
DNA: TGTGCCAGCACCCAGGGACATAGAAACACCATATATTTT
CDR3: CASTQGHRNTIYF

V: TRBV6-5
size: -
J: TRBJ2-7
D: TRBD2
DNA: TGTGCCAGCAGTTACTTCCCGACTAGCGGGGGTGACGAGCAGTACTTC
CDR3: CASSYFPTSGGDEQYF

V: TRBV5-6
size: -
J: TRBJ1-4
D: -
DNA: TGTGCCAGCAGCTTCACTTCAACAGGGTGGGGTAATGAAAAACTGTTTTTT
CDR3: CASSFTSTGWGNEKLFF

V: TRBV2
size: -
J: TRBJ2-6
D: TRBD1
DNA: TGTGCCAGCAGAGTACTGGACAGGGGAGGTGGGGCCAACGTCCTGACTTTC
CDR3: CASRVLDRGGGANVLTF

V: TRBV30
size: few
J: TRBJ1-3
D: -
DNA: TGTGCCTGGAGTAAAGGGAGGCTTTCTGGAAACACCATATATTTT
CDR3: CAWSKGRLSGNTIYF

V: TRBV10-1
size: once
J: TRBJ2-7
D: -
DNA: TGCGCCAGCCCGGGGAGCTCCTACGAGCAGTACTTC
CDR3: CASPGSSYEQYF

V: TRBV6-2/TRBV6-3
size: once
J: TRBJ1-1
D: -
DNA: TGTGCCAGCAGCCACAGGGTGATCAACACTGAAGCTTTCTTT
CDR3: CASSHRVINTEAFF

V: TRBV9
size: -
J: TRBJ2-2
D: TRBD2
DNA: TGTGCCAGCAGCCCAGGGAAACTAGCGGGGGGCGGGTCCACCGGGGAGCTGTTTTTT
CDR3: CASSPGKLAGGGSTGELFF

V: TRBV4-2
size: -
J: TRBJ2-3
D: TRBD1
DNA: TGTGCCAGCAGCCAAGAGGTTTCGCAGGGGGCAGATACGCAGTATTTT
CDR3: CASSQEVSQGADTQYF

V: TRBV15
size: -
J: TRBJ2-7
D: -
DNA: TGTGCCACCAGCAGCGGGGCTAGCGAAGCCTACGAGCAGTACTTC
CDR3: CATSSGASEAYEQYF

V: TRBV5-1
size: -
J: TRBJ1-2
D: -
DNA: TGCGCCAGCAGTGAGCTCAGGGCTAACTATGGCTACACCTTC
CDR3: CASSELRANYGYTF

V: TRBV28
size: -
J: TRBJ1-2
D: -
DNA: TGTGCCAGCAGTACCTATCGGGGACTGGTAACCTATGGCTACACCTTC
CDR3: CASSTYRGLVTYGYTF

V: TRBV18
size: -
J: TRBJ2-1
D: TRBD2
DNA: TGTGCCAGCTCACCTAGCGGGGGGTTCAATGAGCAGTTCTTC
CDR3: CASSPSGGFNEQFF

V: TRBV9
size: -
J: TRBJ2-3
D: TRBD2
DNA: TGTGCCAGCAGCGCCCCGCGGGGAGGGTTTACAGATACGCAGTATTTT
CDR3: CASSAPRGGFTDTQYF

V: TRBV9
size: -
J: TRBJ1-2
D: -
DNA: TGTGCCAGCAGCCCCACGGTTTCGAGCTATGGCTACACCTTC
CDR3: CASSPTVSSYGYTF

V: TRBV5-6
size: few
J: TRBJ1-5
D: -
DNA: TGTGCCAGCAGCTTGGGAAACAGGGTTCAGCCCCAGCATTTT
CDR3: CASSLGNRVQPQHF

V: TRBV19
size: -
J: TRBJ1-3
D: TRBD1
DNA: TGTGCCAGTAGTTCTCGGCGGGACAGCCTTTCTGGAAACACCATATATTTT
CDR3: CASSSRRDSLSGNTIYF

V: TRBV5-1
size: -
J: TRBJ1-4
D: -
DNA: TGCGCCAGCAGCCTCAAAGACACCACAACTAATGAAAAACTGTTTTTT
CDR3: CASSLKDTTTNEKLFF

V: TRBV5-1
size: -
J: TRBJ2-5
D: -
DNA: TGCGCCAGCAGCTTTTCAGCGGAAGAGACCCAGTACTTC
CDR3: CASSFSAEETQYF

V: TRBV3-1/TRBV3-2
size: few
J: TRBJ2-7
D: TRBD2
DNA: TGTGCCAGCAGCCAATCTTGGGGGGGACTTTCCTACGAGCAGTACTTC
CDR3: CASSQSWGGLSYEQYF

V: TRBV11-2
size: -
J: TRBJ1-1
D: TRBD1
DNA: TGTGCCAGCACCCCAGGACAGGGCTGGACTGAAGCTTTCTTT
CDR3: CASTPGQGWTEAFF